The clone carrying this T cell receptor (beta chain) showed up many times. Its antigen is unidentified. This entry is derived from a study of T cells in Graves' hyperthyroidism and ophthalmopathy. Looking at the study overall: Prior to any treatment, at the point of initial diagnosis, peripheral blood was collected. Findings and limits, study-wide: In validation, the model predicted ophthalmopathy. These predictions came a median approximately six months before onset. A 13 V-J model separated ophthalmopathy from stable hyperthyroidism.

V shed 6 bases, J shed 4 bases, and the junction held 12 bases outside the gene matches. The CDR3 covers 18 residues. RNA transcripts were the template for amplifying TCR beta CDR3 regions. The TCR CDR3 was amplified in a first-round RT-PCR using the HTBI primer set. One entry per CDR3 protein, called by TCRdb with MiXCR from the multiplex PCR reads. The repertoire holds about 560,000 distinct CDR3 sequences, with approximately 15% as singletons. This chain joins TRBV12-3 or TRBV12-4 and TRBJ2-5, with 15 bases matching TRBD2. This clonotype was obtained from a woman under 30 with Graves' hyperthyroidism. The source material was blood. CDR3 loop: CASSLGVWGLAGGETQYF. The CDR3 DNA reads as TGTGCCAGCAGCCTGGGGGTTTGGGGACTAGCGGGAGGAGAGACCCAGTACTTC.